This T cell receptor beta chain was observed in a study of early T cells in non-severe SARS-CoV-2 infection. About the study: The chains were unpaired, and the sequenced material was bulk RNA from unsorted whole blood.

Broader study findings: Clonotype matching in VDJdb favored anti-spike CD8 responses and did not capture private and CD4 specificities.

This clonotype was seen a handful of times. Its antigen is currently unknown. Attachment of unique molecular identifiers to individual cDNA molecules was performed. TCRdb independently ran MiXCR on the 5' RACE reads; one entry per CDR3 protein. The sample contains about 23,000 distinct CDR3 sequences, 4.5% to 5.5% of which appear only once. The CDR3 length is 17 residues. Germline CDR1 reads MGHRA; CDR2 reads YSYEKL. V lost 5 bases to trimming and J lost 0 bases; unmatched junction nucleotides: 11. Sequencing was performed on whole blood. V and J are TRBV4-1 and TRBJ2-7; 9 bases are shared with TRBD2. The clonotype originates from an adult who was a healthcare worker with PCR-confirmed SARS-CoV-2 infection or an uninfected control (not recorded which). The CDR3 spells CASSGVIAGDRSYEQYF. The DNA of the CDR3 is TGCGCCAGCAGCGGGGTAATAGCGGGGGATCGCTCCTACGAGCAGTACTTC.